The rows below give T cell receptor beta chains drawn from one sample of a study of regulatory T cells in long-lasting Graves disease. TCRdb reanalysed the multiplex PCR reads using MiXCR and keeps one entry per CDR3 protein. The sample lists about 540,000 distinct CDR3 sequences, about 14% seen once, with over 7.5% in the top ten. In addition, the sample was reused for a study of T cells in Graves' hyperthyroidism and ophthalmopathy.

The starting material was peripheral blood mononuclear cells (PBMCs), obtained at new diagnosis, from a patient treated with antithyroid drugs. These receptors were collected from a man under 40 with Graves disease. Each CDR3 is given with its conserved first and last residue. D genes are given only for firm matches. Clone size appears in some rows only: once, few, many, or a class for an expanded clone.

J	size	V	D	DNA	CDR3
TRBJ2-3	few	TRBV6-5	-	TGTGCCAGCAGTTACGGGTTGGGAGATACGCAGTATTTT	CASSYGLGDTQYF
TRBJ2-1	few	TRBV6-1	TRBD2	TGTGCCAGCGAAAAGGTAGCGGGAGAGTATGAGCAGTTCTTC	CASEKVAGEYEQFF
TRBJ1-2	many	TRBV7-9	-	TGTGCCAGCAGCTTTTCAGGGGCCTATGGCTACACCTTC	CASSFSGAYGYTF
TRBJ2-4	many	TRBV28	-	TGTGCCAGCAGTTTCCCCATCGAGGCAAACATTCAGTACTTC	CASSFPIEANIQYF
TRBJ2-7	-	TRBV3-1	TRBD1	TGTGCCAGCAGCCAAGATCGGGCGGGACAGGATGACCAGTACTTC	CASSQDRAGQDDQYF
TRBJ2-3	many	TRBV29-1	-	TGCAGCGTTCTGGGGTCACGCACAGATACGCAGTATTTT	CSVLGSRTDTQYF
TRBJ2-7	-	TRBV7-2	-	TGTGCCAGCAGCGGGTGGGGGGGCGACGAGCAGTACTTC	CASSGWGGDEQYF
TRBJ1-2	many	TRBV5-1	-	TGCGCCAGCAGCTTCGGGGGGCTGTCCCCCTATGGCTACACCTTC	CASSFGGLSPYGYTF
TRBJ2-3	many	TRBV5-1	-	TGCGCCAGCAGCTTTGGTTCCGGGGACAGCACAGATACGCAGTATTTT	CASSFGSGDSTDTQYF
TRBJ1-5	few	TRBV15	-	TGTGCCACCAGCAGGGAGACAGTGTCTCGGGATCAGCCCCAGCATTTT	CATSRETVSRDQPQHF
TRBJ2-7	many	TRBV20-1	-	TGCAGTGCTCCCCCCAACAGGGACCCGGGAGAGCAGTACTTC	CSAPPNRDPGEQYF
TRBJ2-2	few	TRBV27	-	TGTGCCAGCACCAGAGCCGACAGGACCAACACCGGGGAGCTGTTTTTT	CASTRADRTNTGELFF
TRBJ2-5	few	TRBV20-1	TRBD2	TGCAGTGCTAGGCCGGGACTAGCGGGAGATGGCGAGACCCAGTACTTC	CSARPGLAGDGETQYF
TRBJ2-1	many	TRBV24-1	TRBD1	TGTGCCACCAGCGCCCTCGGGACAGGGGATAGGTTCTTC	CATSALGTGDRFF
TRBJ2-4	-	TRBV20-1	TRBD2	TGCAGTGCTCTCCGCCCTGGGGGCGGGAGGGTCCACGGGCCCTTAAACATTCAGTACTTC	CSALRPGGGRVHGPLNIQYF
TRBJ2-7	many	TRBV12-3/TRBV12-4	TRBD2	TGTGCCAGCAGACAGCGGGACTACTCCTACGAGCAGTACTTC	CASRQRDYSYEQYF
TRBJ2-7	many	TRBV12-3/TRBV12-4	-	TGTGCCAGCAGCCCCCGAGGGGGAGCCTACGAGCAGTACTTC	CASSPRGGAYEQYF
TRBJ2-1	few	TRBV6-1	-	TGTGCCAGCAGAAAATCGACCTACAATGAGCAGTTCTTC	CASRKSTYNEQFF
TRBJ2-1	many	TRBV2	-	TGTGCCAGCAGTGGAAGCCCGCTGCCCTACAATGAGCAGTTCTTC	CASSGSPLPYNEQFF
TRBJ2-6	many	TRBV6-2/TRBV6-3	-	TGTGCCAGCAGCACACAGGGTTCTGGGGCCAACGTCCTGACTTTC	CASSTQGSGANVLTF
TRBJ1-3	few	TRBV19	-	TGTGCCAGCTGGGGGATGAGCTCTGGAAACACCATATATTTT	CASWGMSSGNTIYF
TRBJ2-7	-	TRBV6-1	TRBD2	TGTGCCAGCAGCACCGGGACTAGCAGGAGCGAGCAGTACTTC	CASSTGTSRSEQYF
TRBJ2-4	many	TRBV12-3/TRBV12-4	-	TGTGCCAGCCGCGAGAAGTCCAAAAACATTCAGTACTTC	CASREKSKNIQYF
TRBJ2-1	many	TRBV9	-	TGTGCCAGCAGCGTAGCCTCGAGCCCGGGGCAGTTCTTC	CASSVASSPGQFF
TRBJ2-1	few	TRBV28	-	TGTGCCAGCAGTTTATTCGGCAACAATGAGCAGTTCTTC	CASSLFGNNEQFF
TRBJ2-7	few	TRBV4-1	-	TGCGCCAGCAGCCAAGACCATAGCGGCGAGCAGTACTTC	CASSQDHSGEQYF
TRBJ2-4	-	TRBV3-1	-	TGTGCCAGCAGCCAAAGTGATTGGGGCCCCTCCAAGGCCAAAAACATTCAGTACTTC	CASSQSDWGPSKAKNIQYF
TRBJ2-1	-	TRBV9	-	TGTGCCAGCACCCTTACGGAGGGCGGGACCCGGAACAATGAGCAGTTCTTC	CASTLTEGGTRNNEQFF
TRBJ1-1	many	TRBV9	TRBD1	TGTGCCAGCACCCCAGGGGGCGCGAACACTGAAGCTTTCTTT	CASTPGGANTEAFF
TRBJ2-7	many	TRBV27	TRBD1	TGTGCCAGCAAGGGACAGGCCTCCTACGAGCAGTACTTC	CASKGQASYEQYF
TRBJ2-6	many	TRBV2	TRBD2	TGTGCCAGCAGTGACCTAGCGGGAGTTCGGGGGGCCAACGTCCTGACTTTC	CASSDLAGVRGANVLTF
TRBJ1-2	few	TRBV14	-	TGTGCCAGCAGCCAAGAGTGGGGGGGTGGCTACACCTTC	CASSQEWGGGYTF
TRBJ2-7	many	TRBV30	-	TGTGCCTGGAGGAGGGATGCCTACGAGCAGTACTTC	CAWRRDAYEQYF
TRBJ1-1	-	TRBV5-1	-	TGCGCCAGCAGCTTCGGGGTGGACACTGAAGCTTTCTTT	CASSFGVDTEAFF
TRBJ2-7	few	TRBV5-1	-	TGCGCCAGCAGTCCCCCCGGAGGGATGGACGAGCAGTACTTC	CASSPPGGMDEQYF
TRBJ2-3	many	TRBV12-3/TRBV12-4	TRBD1	TGTGCCAGCAGTTCCCGGGACAGACTCACAGATACGCAGTATTTT	CASSSRDRLTDTQYF
TRBJ2-5	few	TRBV12-5	-	TGTGCTAGTGGTCCCAGGACTGAAGAGACCCAGTACTTC	CASGPRTEETQYF
TRBJ2-7	few	TRBV20-1	-	TGCAGTGCGGTCGGGAACTCCTACGAGCAGTACTTC	CSAVGNSYEQYF
TRBJ2-3	many	TRBV5-1	TRBD2	TGCGCCAGCAGGTCCACGGAGCGGGAGTTCACAGATACGCAGTATTTT	CASRSTEREFTDTQYF
TRBJ1-5	-	TRBV19	-	TGTGCCAGTAAAACAAGCAGTCAGCCCCAGCATTTT	CASKTSSQPQHF
TRBJ2-3	many	TRBV6-2/TRBV6-3	TRBD1	TGTGCCAGCAGTTGGACAGGGTCCCACACAGATACGCAGTATTTT	CASSWTGSHTDTQYF
TRBJ1-5	few	TRBV18	-	TGTGCCAGCTCACCCCGGCCGAATGTGGGCAATCAGCCCCAGCATTTT	CASSPRPNVGNQPQHF
TRBJ2-2	few	TRBV12-3/TRBV12-4	TRBD2	TGTGCCAGCAGTTTGGGGACTAGCGGGCCCACCGGGGAGCTGTTTTTT	CASSLGTSGPTGELFF
TRBJ2-5	many	TRBV7-6	TRBD2	TGTGCCAGCAGCCTAGCGGGAACGCGGGAGACCCAGTACTTC	CASSLAGTRETQYF
TRBJ2-5	-	TRBV2	-	TGTGCCAGCGGGGCAGGGGATTGGGAGACCCAGTACTTC	CASGAGDWETQYF
TRBJ2-7	few	TRBV5-5	TRBD1	TGTGCCAGCAGCTTGGGGGACAGCCTTATCGGGGAGCAGTACTTC	CASSLGDSLIGEQYF
TRBJ2-5	many	TRBV6-1	-	TGTGCCAGCAGCCACCTCCGGCCGGGGAGGGAGACCCAGTACTTC	CASSHLRPGRETQYF
TRBJ1-1	few	TRBV29-1	TRBD1	TGCAGCGTCCGGGGACAGGGTATGACGAACACTGAAGCTTTCTTT	CSVRGQGMTNTEAFF
TRBJ2-3	-	TRBV5-4	TRBD2	TGTGCCAGCAGCTTCGGGCGGGGGTACACAGATACGCAGTATTTT	CASSFGRGYTDTQYF
TRBJ1-2	few	TRBV3-1	-	TGTGCCAGCAGCCAAGGACCCCAGGCGTCTAACTATGGCTACACCTTC	CASSQGPQASNYGYTF
TRBJ2-1	many	TRBV2	-	TGTGCCACCGTTATTGTTGAGCAGTTCTTC	CATVIVEQFF